The following is a T cell receptor beta chain sequence with its context. Its cognate antigen is unknown. These data are taken from a study of cytomegalovirus exposure and HLA in healthy donors. Germline loops: CDR1 SEHNR, CDR2 FQNEAQ (reference sequence). There are 14 residues in the CDR3. V was trimmed by 2 bases and J by 8 bases, leaving 10 bases between them. The PCR employed 60 Vbeta primers together with 13 Jbeta primers. Produced via immunoSEQ multiplex PCR; TCRdb's table is partial and in-frame only. The data hold some 140,000 clones, with 74% observed a single time. Study findings and constraints: Reported findings show TCR beta sequences accurately forecast HLA-A and HLA-B alleles in most subjects. Available immune exposure information covered CMV serostatus only.

This chain joins TRBV7-9 and TRBJ1-6; D is possibly TRBD1 (6 bases). The sequencing input was PBMCs. The source is a man aged 25-45 years in good health and CMV-seronegative. CDR3 region: CASSLSAGDSPLHF. The CDR3 DNA is TGTGCCAGCAGCTTATCGGCAGGGGATTCACCCCTCCACTTT.